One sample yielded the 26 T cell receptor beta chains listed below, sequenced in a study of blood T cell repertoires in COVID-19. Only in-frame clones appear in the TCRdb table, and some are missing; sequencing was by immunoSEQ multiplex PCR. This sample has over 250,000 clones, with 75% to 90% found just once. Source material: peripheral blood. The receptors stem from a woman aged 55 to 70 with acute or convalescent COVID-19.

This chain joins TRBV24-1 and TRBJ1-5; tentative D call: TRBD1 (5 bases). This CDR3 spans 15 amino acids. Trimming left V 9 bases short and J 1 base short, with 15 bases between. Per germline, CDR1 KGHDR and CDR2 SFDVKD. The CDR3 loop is CATGDSVLSNQPQHF. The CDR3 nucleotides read TGTGCCACCGGAGACAGCGTTTTAAGCAATCAGCCCCAGCATTTT.

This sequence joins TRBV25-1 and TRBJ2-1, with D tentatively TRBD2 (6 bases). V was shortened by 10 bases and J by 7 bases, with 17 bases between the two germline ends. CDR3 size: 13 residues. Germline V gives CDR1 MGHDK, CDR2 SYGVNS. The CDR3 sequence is CATPKTGGNEQFF. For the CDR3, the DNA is TGTGCCACCCCAAAAACAGGAGGGAATGAGCAGTTCTTC.

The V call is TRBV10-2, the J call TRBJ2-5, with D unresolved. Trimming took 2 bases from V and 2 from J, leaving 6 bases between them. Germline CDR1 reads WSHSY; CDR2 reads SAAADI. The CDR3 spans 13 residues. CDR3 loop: CASSETVQETQYF. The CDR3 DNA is TGCGCCAGCAGTGAGACTGTGCAAGAGACCCAGTACTTC.

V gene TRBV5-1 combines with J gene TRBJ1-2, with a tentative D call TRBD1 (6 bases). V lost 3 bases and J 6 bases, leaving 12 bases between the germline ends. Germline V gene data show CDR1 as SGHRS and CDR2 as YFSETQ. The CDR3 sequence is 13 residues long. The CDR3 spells CASSWTDQHGYTF. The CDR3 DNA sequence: TGCGCCAGCAGCTGGACAGACCAACATGGCTACACCTTC.

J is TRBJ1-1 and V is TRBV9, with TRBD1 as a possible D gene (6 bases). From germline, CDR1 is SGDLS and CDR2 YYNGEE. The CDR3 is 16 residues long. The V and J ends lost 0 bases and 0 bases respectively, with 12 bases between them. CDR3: CASSVAGVDMNTEAFF. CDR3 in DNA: TGTGCCAGCAGCGTAGCAGGGGTTGACATGAACACTGAAGCTTTCTTT.

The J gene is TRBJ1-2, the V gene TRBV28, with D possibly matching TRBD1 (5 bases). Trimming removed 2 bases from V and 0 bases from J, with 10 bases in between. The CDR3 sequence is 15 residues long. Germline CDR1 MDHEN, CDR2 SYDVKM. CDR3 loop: CASSLITGPNYGYTF. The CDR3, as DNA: TGTGCCAGCAGTTTAATTACAGGTCCTAACTATGGCTACACCTTC.

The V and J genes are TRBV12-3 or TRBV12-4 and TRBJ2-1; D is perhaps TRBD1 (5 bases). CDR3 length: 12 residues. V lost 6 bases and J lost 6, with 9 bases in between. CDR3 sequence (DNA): TGTGCCAGCAGCCGTAGGGGCAATGAGCAGTTCTTC. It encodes CASSRRGNEQFF.

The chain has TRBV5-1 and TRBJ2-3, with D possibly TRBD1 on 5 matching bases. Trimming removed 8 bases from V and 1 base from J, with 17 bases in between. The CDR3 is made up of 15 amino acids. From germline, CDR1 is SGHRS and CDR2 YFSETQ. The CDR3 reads CASCQGGLGTDTQYF. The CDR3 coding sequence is TGCGCCAGTTGCCAGGGCGGTTTGGGCACAGATACGCAGTATTTT.

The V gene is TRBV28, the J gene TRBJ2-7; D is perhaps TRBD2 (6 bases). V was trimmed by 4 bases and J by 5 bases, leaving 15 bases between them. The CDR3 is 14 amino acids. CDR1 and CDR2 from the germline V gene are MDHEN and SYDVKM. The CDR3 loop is CASSYERRAHEQYF. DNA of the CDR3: TGTGCCAGCAGTTACGAAAGGAGGGCCCACGAGCAGTACTTC.

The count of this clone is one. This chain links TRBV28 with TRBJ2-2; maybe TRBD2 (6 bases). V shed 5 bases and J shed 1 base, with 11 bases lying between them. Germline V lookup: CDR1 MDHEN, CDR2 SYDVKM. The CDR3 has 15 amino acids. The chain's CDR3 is CASSAGTLNTGELFF. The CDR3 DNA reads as TGTGCCAGCAGTGCGGGGACTCTGAACACCGGGGAGCTGTTTTTT.

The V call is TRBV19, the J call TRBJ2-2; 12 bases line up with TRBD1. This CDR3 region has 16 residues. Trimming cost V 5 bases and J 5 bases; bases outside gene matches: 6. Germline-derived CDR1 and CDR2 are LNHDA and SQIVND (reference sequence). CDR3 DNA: TGTGCCAGTAGTGAGGGACAGGGGGCTGGAACCGGGGAGCTGTTTTTT. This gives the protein CASSEGQGAGTGELFF.

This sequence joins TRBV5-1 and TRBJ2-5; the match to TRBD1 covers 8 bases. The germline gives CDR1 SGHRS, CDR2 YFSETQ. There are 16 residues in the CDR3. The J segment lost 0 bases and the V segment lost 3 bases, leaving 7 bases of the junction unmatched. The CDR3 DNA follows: TGCGCCAGCAGCTCCCTGGGGACAGGCCACCAAGAGACCCAGTACTTC. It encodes CASSSLGTGHQETQYF.

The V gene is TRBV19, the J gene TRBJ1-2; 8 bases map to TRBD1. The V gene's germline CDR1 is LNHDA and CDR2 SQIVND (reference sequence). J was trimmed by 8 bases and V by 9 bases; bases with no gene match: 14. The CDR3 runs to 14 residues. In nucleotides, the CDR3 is TGTGCCAGCCTTTCGGACAGGGCAAGTAGGGGCTACACCTTC. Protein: CASLSDRASRGYTF.

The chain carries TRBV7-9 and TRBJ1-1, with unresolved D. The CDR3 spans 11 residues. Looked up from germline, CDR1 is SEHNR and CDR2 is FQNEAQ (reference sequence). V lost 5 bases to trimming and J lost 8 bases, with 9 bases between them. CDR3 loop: CASSTGWEAFF. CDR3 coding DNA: TGTGCCAGCAGCACGGGTTGGGAAGCTTTCTTT.

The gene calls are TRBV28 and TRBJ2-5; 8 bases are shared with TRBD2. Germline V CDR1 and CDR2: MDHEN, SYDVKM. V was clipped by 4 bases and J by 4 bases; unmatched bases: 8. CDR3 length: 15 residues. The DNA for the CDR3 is TGTGCCAGCAGTTCCCACCTCGGGGGGGTAGAGACCCAGTACTTC. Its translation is CASSSHLGGVETQYF.

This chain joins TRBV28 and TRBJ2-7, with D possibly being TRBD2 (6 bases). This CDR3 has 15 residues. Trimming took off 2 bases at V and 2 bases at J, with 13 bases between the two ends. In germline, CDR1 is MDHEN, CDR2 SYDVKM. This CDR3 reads CASSLAASVAYEQYF. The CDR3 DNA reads TGTGCCAGCAGTTTAGCGGCTAGCGTGGCCTACGAGCAGTACTTC.

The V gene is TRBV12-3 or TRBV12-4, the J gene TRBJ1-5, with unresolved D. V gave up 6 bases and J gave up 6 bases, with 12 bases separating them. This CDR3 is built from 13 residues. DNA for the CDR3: TGTGCCAGCAGCCCCCCTACCGGTCAGCCCCAGCATTTT. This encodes CASSPPTGQPQHF.

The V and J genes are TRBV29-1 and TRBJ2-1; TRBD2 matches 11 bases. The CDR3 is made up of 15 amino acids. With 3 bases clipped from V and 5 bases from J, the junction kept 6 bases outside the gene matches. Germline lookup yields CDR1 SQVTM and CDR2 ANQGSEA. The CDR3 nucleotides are TGCAGCGTTGACCCTAGCGGGAGGCTAAACAATGAGCAGTTCTTC. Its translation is CSVDPSGRLNNEQFF.

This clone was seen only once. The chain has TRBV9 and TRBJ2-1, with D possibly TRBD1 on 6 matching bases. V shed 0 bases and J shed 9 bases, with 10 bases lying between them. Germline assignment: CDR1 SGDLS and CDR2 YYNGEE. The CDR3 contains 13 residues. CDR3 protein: CASSVGQAGEQFF. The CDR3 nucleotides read TGTGCCAGCAGCGTAGGACAGGCGGGTGAGCAGTTCTTC.

The chain's CDR3 is CASSLGQGYNEQFF. The CDR3, as DNA: TGTGCCAGCAGCCTGGGACAGGGCTACAATGAGCAGTTCTTC. The chain links TRBV7-9 to TRBJ2-1; TRBD1 matches at 9 bases. With V trimmed by 5 bases and J by 3 bases, 2 bases remained unmatched. Germline V gene data show CDR1 as SEHNR and CDR2 as FQNEAQ (reference sequence). The CDR3 covers 14 residues.

The CDR3 region is CAITEGPGGYGYTF. The CDR3 DNA follows: TGTGCCATCACCGAAGGGCCCGGGGGCTATGGCTACACCTTC. The J gene is TRBJ1-2, the V gene TRBV10-3; the D gene is possibly TRBD1 (5 bases). Per the germline V gene, CDR1 is ENHRY and CDR2 is SYGVKD. The CDR3 runs 14 residues. Trimming left V 7 bases short and J 4 bases short, with 16 bases between.

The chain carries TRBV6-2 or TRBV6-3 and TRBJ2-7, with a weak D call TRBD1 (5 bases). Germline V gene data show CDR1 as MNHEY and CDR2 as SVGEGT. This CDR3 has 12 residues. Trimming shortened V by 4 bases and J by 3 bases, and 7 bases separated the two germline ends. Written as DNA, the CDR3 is TGTGCCAGCAGTTCTGACAGCTACGAGCAGTACTTC. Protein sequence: CASSSDSYEQYF.

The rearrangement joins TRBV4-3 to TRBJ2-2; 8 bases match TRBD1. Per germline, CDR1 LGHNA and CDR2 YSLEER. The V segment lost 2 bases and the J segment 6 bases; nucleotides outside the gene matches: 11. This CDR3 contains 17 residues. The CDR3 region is CASSQPPGQVSSGELFF. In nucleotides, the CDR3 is TGCGCCAGCAGCCAACCTCCGGGACAGGTGAGTTCCGGGGAGCTGTTTTTT.

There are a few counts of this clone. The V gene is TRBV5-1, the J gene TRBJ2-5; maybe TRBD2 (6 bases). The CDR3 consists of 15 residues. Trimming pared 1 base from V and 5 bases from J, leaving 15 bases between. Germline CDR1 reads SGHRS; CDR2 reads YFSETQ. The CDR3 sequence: CASSLRGTGVETQYF. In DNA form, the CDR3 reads TGCGCCAGCAGCTTGCGGGGGACGGGAGTGGAGACCCAGTACTTC.

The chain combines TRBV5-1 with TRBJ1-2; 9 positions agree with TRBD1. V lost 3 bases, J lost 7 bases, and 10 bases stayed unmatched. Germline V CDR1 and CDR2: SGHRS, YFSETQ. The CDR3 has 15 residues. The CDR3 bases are TGCGCCAGCAGCTGGGGGACAGGGAGGGCGTCTGGCTACACCTTC. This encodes CASSWGTGRASGYTF.

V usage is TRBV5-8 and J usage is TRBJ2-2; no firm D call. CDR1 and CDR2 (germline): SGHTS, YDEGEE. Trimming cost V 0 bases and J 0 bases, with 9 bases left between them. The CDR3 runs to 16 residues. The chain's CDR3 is CASSLVVSSNTGELFF. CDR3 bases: TGTGCCAGCAGCTTGGTTGTCAGTTCGAACACCGGGGAGCTGTTTTTT.